This T cell receptor beta chain was sequenced for a study of blood T cell repertoires in COVID-19. Overall study context: Italy, Spain and the United States were the sources of the convalescent and acute COVID-19 samples.

V shed 7 bases and J 5 bases; nucleotides not matched to a gene: 8. Germline CDR1 and CDR2: SGHTA and FQGNSA. The length of the CDR3 is 14 residues. The authors' processing: By means of reference gene primer amplification, nucleated cell counts were estimated. Here immunoSEQ multiplex PCR was the method, and the copy in TCRdb shows in-frame clones only, minus some. That table furnishes V, J and clone size, whereas the DNA furnished D and trimming. The sample has some 120,000 clones, more than 75% seen once; the top ten hold 15% to 20%. Sequenced sample: peripheral blood. This TCR came from a woman aged 45 to 65 who had recovered from COVID-19. The V and J genes are TRBV7-2 and TRBJ2-1, with 7 nucleotides matching TRBD1. The CDR3 DNA reads as TGTGCCAGCAACCTAGGGACAGTGAACAATGAGCAGTTCTTC. Amino acid sequence: CASNLGTVNNEQFF. Full variable domain (outside the CDR3, taken from reference TRBV7-2 and TRBJ2-1): GAGVSQSPSNKVTEKGKDVELRCDPISGHTALYWYRQSLGQGLEFLIYFQGNSAPDKSGLPSDRFSAERTGGSVSTLTIQRTQQEDSAVYLCASNLGTVNNEQFFGPGTRLTVL.